Listed below are T cell receptor beta chains from one sample, sequenced in a study of cytomegalovirus exposure and HLA in healthy donors. Data came from immunoSEQ multiplex PCR; TCRdb stores just in-frame clones and leaves some out. This table has over 150,000 clones, less than 85% appearing once. The sequenced sample consisted of PBMCs. All receptors come from a man younger than 35 in good health and CMV-seropositive. Both conserved end residues are part of each CDR3.

v_call: TRBV9
cdr3_aa: CASSVAGDTEAFF

v_call: TRBV30
cdr3_aa: CAYIGGTNYGYTF

v_call: TRBV19
cdr3_aa: CASSIWGGHYNEQFF

v_call: TRBV5-6
cdr3_aa: CASSRRTSGKIQETQYF

v_call: TRBV7-9
cdr3_aa: CASSLGEEGGIYGYTF

v_call: TRBV5-4
cdr3_aa: CASSSTSGANVLTF

v_call: TRBV29-1
cdr3_aa: CSPLGSLGDTEAFF

v_call: TRBV4-1
cdr3_aa: CASSQVRLPDTQYF

v_call: TRBV11-3
cdr3_aa: CASSLDQVSPLHF

v_call: TRBV27
cdr3_aa: CASSLYGRGPLGNSPLHF

v_call: TRBV7-3
cdr3_aa: CASSSSGGSGELFF

v_call: TRBV7-3
cdr3_aa: CASSLTTGGIGELFF

v_call: TRBV5-1
cdr3_aa: CASQQIGQPTDTQYF

v_call: TRBV6-5
cdr3_aa: CASSPWTGNYYGYTF

v_call: TRBV5-1
cdr3_aa: CASSSLEQSGNTEAFF

v_call: TRBV7-2
cdr3_aa: CASSLANSRGSSYEQYF

v_call: TRBV5-1
cdr3_aa: CASSLGGGVMNTEAFF

v_call: TRBV21-1
cdr3_aa: CASSKVGTGWSYGYTF

v_call: TRBV28
cdr3_aa: CASGSRGRRGGNTIYF

v_call: TRBV27
cdr3_aa: CASSSKPRQGQHF

v_call: TRBV27
cdr3_aa: CASSFLASAERDTQYF

v_call: TRBV9
cdr3_aa: CASSTPSAGRNEQFF

v_call: TRBV6-6
cdr3_aa: CASSQARDRDYGYTF

v_call: TRBV7-3
cdr3_aa: CASQDYRGYTEAFF

v_call: TRBV27
cdr3_aa: CASTGTTAYEQYF

v_call: TRBV30
cdr3_aa: CAWDVPGSNQPQHF

v_call: TRBV6-6
cdr3_aa: CASSSPQENQPQHF